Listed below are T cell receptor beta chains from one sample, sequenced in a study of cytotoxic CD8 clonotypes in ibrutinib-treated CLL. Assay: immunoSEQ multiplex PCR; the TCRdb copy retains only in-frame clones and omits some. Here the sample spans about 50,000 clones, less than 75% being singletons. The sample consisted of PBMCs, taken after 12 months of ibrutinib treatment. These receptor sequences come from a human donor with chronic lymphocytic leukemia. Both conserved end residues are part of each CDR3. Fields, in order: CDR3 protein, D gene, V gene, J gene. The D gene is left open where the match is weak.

CDR3 protein: CASRITGGPNEKLFF
D gene: TRBD1
V gene: TRBV6-6
J gene: TRBJ1-4

CDR3 protein: CASSATLYNEQFF
D gene: NA
V gene: TRBV9
J gene: TRBJ2-1

CDR3 protein: CASSLGDNPYRYNEQFF
D gene: NA
V gene: TRBV5-1
J gene: TRBJ2-1

CDR3 protein: CASSSSPASMSYEQYF
D gene: NA
V gene: TRBV7-2
J gene: TRBJ2-7

CDR3 protein: CASSTGQGGEQFF
D gene: TRBD1
V gene: TRBV11-2
J gene: TRBJ2-1

CDR3 protein: CASSQTATGSVSLGGTDTQYF
D gene: TRBD1
V gene: TRBV23-1
J gene: TRBJ2-3

CDR3 protein: CAISFRDDTGELFF
D gene: NA
V gene: TRBV10-3
J gene: TRBJ2-2

CDR3 protein: CASSQQGTGELFF
D gene: NA
V gene: TRBV18
J gene: TRBJ2-2

CDR3 protein: CASSLMGQAGVGANVLTF
D gene: TRBD1
V gene: TRBV5-1
J gene: TRBJ2-6

CDR3 protein: CASSLRDIPGEQYF
D gene: NA
V gene: TRBV5-1
J gene: TRBJ2-7

CDR3 protein: CASSYDLQGAQETQYF
D gene: TRBD1
V gene: TRBV7-6
J gene: TRBJ2-5

CDR3 protein: CASSVGGDPSLGQYF
D gene: NA
V gene: TRBV9
J gene: TRBJ2-7

CDR3 protein: CSARESSPYEQYF
D gene: TRBD2
V gene: TRBV29-1
J gene: TRBJ2-7

CDR3 protein: CASSPGQGVDTQYF
D gene: TRBD1
V gene: TRBV2
J gene: TRBJ2-3

CDR3 protein: CAWSAGGKVYNEQFF
D gene: NA
V gene: TRBV30
J gene: TRBJ2-1

CDR3 protein: CASSPVYGGTGEQYF
D gene: TRBD1
V gene: TRBV5-1
J gene: TRBJ2-7

CDR3 protein: CASSYSGGNSYEQYF
D gene: NA
V gene: TRBV6-6
J gene: TRBJ2-7

CDR3 protein: CAISESTAGGYTF
D gene: NA
V gene: TRBV10-3
J gene: TRBJ1-2

CDR3 protein: CASSLYHEQYF
D gene: NA
V gene: TRBV7-2
J gene: TRBJ2-7

CDR3 protein: CASSPRTGVSEQYF
D gene: TRBD1
V gene: TRBV5-4
J gene: TRBJ2-7

CDR3 protein: CASSLAGRVRDNEQFF
D gene: NA
V gene: TRBV7-2
J gene: TRBJ2-1

CDR3 protein: CASSSRDPISEYF
D gene: NA
V gene: TRBV7-3
J gene: TRBJ2-7

CDR3 protein: CASSLGETQYF
D gene: NA
V gene: TRBV27
J gene: TRBJ2-5

CDR3 protein: CASSANPGLQRDGYGYTF
D gene: NA
V gene: TRBV5-5
J gene: TRBJ1-2

CDR3 protein: CASSPLSTRSYEQYF
D gene: NA
V gene: TRBV4-1
J gene: TRBJ2-7

CDR3 protein: CASSLEFGGDNEKLFF
D gene: NA
V gene: TRBV11-2
J gene: TRBJ1-4